This T cell receptor (beta chain) is drawn from a study of cytomegalovirus exposure and HLA in healthy donors. Study in general: A prior analysis found more than 90 million unique TCR beta sequences from 170 million or so T cells.

Researchers ran the PCR with 60 Vbeta and 13 Jbeta primers. Profiling relied on immunoSEQ multiplex PCR, and the TCRdb table lists in-frame clones only, not all of them. Among around 180,000 clones listed, about 78% were seen once. The germline CDR1 and CDR2 sequences are SGHTA and FQGNSA. With 4 bases clipped from V and 4 bases from J, the junction kept 5 bases outside the gene matches. There are 16 residues in the CDR3. Study-level results: Reportedly, diagnosis of cytomegalovirus status by the classifier showed high specificity and sensitivity. In an earlier analysis, in some 500 donors, most V segments appeared productive either ~87% or ~30% of the time.

Comment on this clone: Its specificity is unknown.

The source of this sequence is a middle-aged man in good health and CMV-seronegative. Sequencing was carried out using PBMCs. J is TRBJ2-2 and V is TRBV7-2; the match to TRBD2 covers 11 bases. The CDR3 region has the DNA TGTGCCAGCAGCTCAGCTAGCGGGGGGCCCACCGGGGAGCTGTTTTTT. This translates into CASSSASGGPTGELFF.